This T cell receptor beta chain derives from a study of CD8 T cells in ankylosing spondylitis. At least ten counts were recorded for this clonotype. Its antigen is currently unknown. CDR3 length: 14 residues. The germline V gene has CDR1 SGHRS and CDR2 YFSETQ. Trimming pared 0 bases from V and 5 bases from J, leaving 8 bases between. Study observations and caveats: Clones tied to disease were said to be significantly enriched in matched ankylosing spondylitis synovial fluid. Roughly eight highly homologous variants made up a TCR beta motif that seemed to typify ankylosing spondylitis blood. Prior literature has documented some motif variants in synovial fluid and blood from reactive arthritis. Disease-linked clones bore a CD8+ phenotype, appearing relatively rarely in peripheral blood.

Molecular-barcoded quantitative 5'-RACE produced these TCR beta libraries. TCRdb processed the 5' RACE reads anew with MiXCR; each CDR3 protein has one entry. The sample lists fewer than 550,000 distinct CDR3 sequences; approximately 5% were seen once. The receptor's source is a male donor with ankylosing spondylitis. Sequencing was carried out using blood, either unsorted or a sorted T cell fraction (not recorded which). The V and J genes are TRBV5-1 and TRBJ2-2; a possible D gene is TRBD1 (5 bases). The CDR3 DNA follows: TGCGCCAGCAGCTTGGTGGACACGACCGGGGAGCTGTTTTTT. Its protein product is CASSLVDTTGELFF.